The following is a T cell receptor (beta chain) sequence with its context. Germline-derived CDR1 and CDR2 are LGHNA and YNFKEQ. This CDR3 contains 13 residues. The V and J ends lost 5 bases and 7 bases, in that order; junction bases with no gene match: 0. The record originates from a study of T cell repertoires in ileal Crohn's disease. Study-wide background: Under 40% were active smokers at surgery; median disease duration was approximately 7.3 years.

TCRB immunosequencing input was roughly 500 nanograms of biopsy DNA per sample. Profiled with immunoSEQ multiplex PCR; TCRdb holds only in-frame clones, not every one. The data hold about 6,900 clones, with under 85% observed a single time. V gene TRBV4-2 combines with J gene TRBJ2-1, with 12 bases that match TRBD2. The sequencing sample was made of ileal tissue. This TCR was sampled from an adult with Crohn's disease. This chain's CDR3 is CASSGTSGNEQFF. CDR3 nucleotides: TGTGCCAGCAGCGGGACTAGCGGGAATGAGCAGTTCTTC.